This TCR beta chain came from a study of blood T cell repertoires in COVID-19. Overall study: Sources were T cells, B-cell-depleted T cells, or PBMCs; the material itself was cDNA or gDNA.

In this sample, this clone turned up a few times. In the study's own analysis: Estimates of nucleated cell counts were drawn from the amplification of reference gene primers. The table came from immunoSEQ multiplex PCR; TCRdb's copy has only in-frame clones and leaves some out. The D gene and trimming were derived from the DNA, and the V and J assignments and clone size from that table. The sample shows over 250,000 clones, roughly 88% of them seen only once. The receptor comes from a young woman with acute or convalescent COVID-19. The sample taken for sequencing was peripheral blood.

The chain's CDR3 is CASSPLTSGRGEQYF. CDR3 nucleotide sequence: TGTGCCAGCAGCCCCCTGACTAGCGGGAGGGGCGAGCAGTACTTC. The chain has TRBV3-1 (or the pseudogene TRBV3-2) and TRBJ2-7, with 14 bases matching TRBD2. CDR1 LGHDT and CDR2 YNNKEL come from the germline V gene (reference sequence). V gave up 4 bases and J gave up 6 bases; unmatched junction bases: 5. The CDR3 spans 15 residues.